These T cell receptor beta chains were read from a single sample in a study of blood T cells in healthy people across ages. A single record per CDR3 protein comes from TCRdb applying MiXCR to the 5' RACE reads. Of roughly 1.9 million distinct CDR3 sequences in the sample, around 40% were seen once. Sequenced sample: blood. These receptors were collected from a human donor in good health. Each CDR3 is given with its conserved first and last residue. D genes are given only for firm matches. The size entry is marked missing in some rows and otherwise reads once, few, many or a size class.

j_call,v_call,clone_size,d_call,cdr3_length,cdr3_aa,cdr3_nt
TRBJ1-2,TRBV5-1,few,.,15,CASSLAPDPRNGYTF,TGCGCCAGCAGCTTGGCCCCGGACCCACGGAACGGCTACACCTTC
TRBJ2-3,TRBV24-1,.,.,16,CATSGMTRSSTDTQYF,TGTGCCACCAGTGGCATGACTAGGAGCAGCACAGATACGCAGTATTTT
TRBJ1-6,TRBV9,.,.,15,CASSVDPRWGSPLHF,TGTGCCAGCAGCGTAGACCCTAGGTGGGGGTCACCCCTCCACTTT
TRBJ1-2,TRBV9,.,TRBD1,14,CASSVDGTDLGYTF,TGTGCCAGCAGCGTAGATGGGACAGATCTTGGCTACACCTTC
TRBJ1-2,TRBV7-9,few,.,16,CASSPSDGGVIYGYTF,TGTGCCAGCAGCCCATCCGATGGGGGCGTGATCTATGGCTACACCTTC
TRBJ2-1,TRBV3-1,few,TRBD1,18,CASSQVRPTGSLSDEQFF,TGTGCCAGCAGCCAAGTAAGGCCGACAGGGTCTTTGAGCGATGAGCAGTTCTTC
TRBJ2-4,TRBV20-1,.,.,13,CSASPIYGDIQYF,TGCAGTGCTAGTCCCATTTATGGGGACATTCAGTACTTC
TRBJ2-5,TRBV7-3,.,.,14,CASSPKGWGETQYF,TGTGCCAGCAGCCCAAAGGGTTGGGGGGAGACCCAGTACTTC
TRBJ2-7,TRBV7-2,few,TRBD1,14,CASMPGQGYDEQYF,TGTGCCAGCATGCCAGGACAGGGGTACGACGAGCAGTACTTC
TRBJ2-7,TRBV27,.,TRBD1,16,CASSPYGQGVPYEQYF,TGTGCCAGCAGTCCCTACGGACAGGGGGTCCCCTACGAGCAGTACTTC
TRBJ1-1,TRBV29-1,.,.,14,CSVERAAMNTEAFF,TGCAGCGTTGAGAGGGCGGCGATGAACACTGAAGCTTTCTTT
TRBJ2-7,TRBV25-1,few,.,11,CASSEGLGQYF,TGTGCCAGCAGTGAAGGGCTAGGGCAGTACTTC
TRBJ2-1,TRBV12-3/TRBV12-4,few,TRBD2,16,CASKGGLGVSYNEQFF,TGTGCCAGCAAGGGAGGGCTGGGGGTTTCGTACAATGAGCAGTTCTTC
TRBJ2-5,TRBV6-5,many,.,13,CASSSGRQETQYF,TGTGCCAGCAGTTCCGGCAGGCAAGAGACCCAGTACTTC
TRBJ2-5,TRBV20-1,.,TRBD2,16,CSASPSGGALQETQYF,TGCAGTGCTTCACCTAGCGGGGGGGCCCTCCAAGAGACCCAGTACTTC
TRBJ1-2,TRBV20-1,few,.,12,CSARGSWGGYTF,TGCAGTGCTAGAGGTAGTTGGGGCGGCTACACCTTC
TRBJ1-6,TRBV4-3,.,.,15,CASSQDQGSGSPLHF,TGCGCCAGCAGCCAAGATCAGGGAAGCGGTTCACCCCTCCACTTT
TRBJ2-1,TRBV5-1,once,TRBD1,14,CASSWTGIPHEQFF,TGCGCCAGCAGCTGGACAGGGATCCCACATGAGCAGTTCTTC
TRBJ1-1,TRBV14,.,TRBD1,16,CASSQLTQGAQTEAFF,TGTGCCAGCAGCCAATTGACACAGGGGGCTCAAACTGAAGCTTTCTTT
TRBJ2-6,TRBV29-1,many,.,14,CSVQGGAGANVLTF,TGCAGCGTTCAGGGGGGTGCTGGGGCCAACGTCCTGACTTTC
TRBJ1-2,TRBV12-3/TRBV12-4,once,TRBD1,13,CAISWTGIYGYTF,TGTGCCATCAGCTGGACAGGCATTTATGGCTACACCTTC
TRBJ2-6,TRBV4-1,.,.,17,CASSQERPGSGANVLTF,TGCGCCAGCAGCCAAGAGCGGCCAGGCTCTGGGGCCAACGTCCTGACTTTC
TRBJ2-1,TRBV7-2,.,TRBD1,15,CASSLRGPGANEQFF,TGTGCCAGCAGCTTGAGGGGGCCCGGTGCTAATGAGCAGTTCTTC
TRBJ2-1,TRBV7-3,.,.,15,CASSLKGGWNNEQFF,TGTGCCAGCAGCTTAAAGGGCGGTTGGAACAATGAGCAGTTCTTC
TRBJ2-7,TRBV10-3,.,.,18,CAIAKNLLEADRATEQYF,TGTGCCATCGCCAAAAACCTATTAGAGGCAGATCGTGCTACAGAGCAGTACTTC
TRBJ2-2,TRBV7-9,.,.,15,CASRRTGRATGELFF,TGTGCCAGCAGGCGGACAGGGAGGGCAACCGGGGAGCTGTTTTTT
TRBJ2-7,TRBV5-5,few,TRBD1,14,CASSFTGQVREQYF,TGTGCCAGCAGCTTTACGGGACAGGTTAGGGAGCAGTACTTC
TRBJ2-3,TRBV3-1,.,.,16,CASSLALASSTDTQYF,TGTGCCAGCAGTCTTGCTCTTGCATCTAGCACAGATACGCAGTATTTT
TRBJ2-5,TRBV6-6,few,.,13,CASSPGLRSTQYF,TGTGCCAGCAGCCCCGGACTGCGAAGTACCCAGTACTTC
TRBJ1-1,TRBV4-3,.,.,13,CASSQIRDTEAFF,TGCGCCAGCAGCCAGATCCGGGACACTGAAGCTTTCTTT
TRBJ1-6,TRBV20-1,.,TRBD1,14,CSARVPGQDSPLHF,TGCAGTGCTAGGGTACCGGGACAGGATTCACCCCTCCACTTT
TRBJ1-1,TRBV13,few,TRBD1,16,CASSFSTGSGNTEAFF,TGTGCCAGCAGCTTTTCGACAGGGAGTGGGAACACTGAAGCTTTCTTT
TRBJ2-3,TRBV20-1,.,TRBD2,15,CSAHGRGGYTDTQYF,TGCAGTGCCCATGGGCGGGGGGGATACACAGATACGCAGTATTTT
TRBJ1-1,TRBV19,.,.,12,CASTYWNTEAFF,TGTGCCAGTACGTATTGGAACACTGAAGCTTTCTTT
TRBJ2-7,TRBV20-1,few,TRBD1,13,CSAYGTGRREQYF,TGCAGTGCTTACGGGACAGGGAGGAGAGAGCAGTACTTC
TRBJ2-3,TRBV9,.,.,13,CASSAPAWDTQYF,TGTGCCAGCAGCGCCCCGGCCTGGGATACGCAGTATTTT
TRBJ2-1,TRBV14,few,.,15,CASSQTNPSYNEQFF,TGTGCCAGCAGCCAAACTAACCCCTCCTACAATGAGCAGTTCTTC
TRBJ1-4,TRBV28,few,.,17,CASSLRGPGTTNEKLFF,TGTGCCAGCAGTTTACGCGGGCCGGGGACAACTAATGAAAAACTGTTTTTT
TRBJ1-3,TRBV12-3/TRBV12-4,.,.,13,CASRPGFGNTIYF,TGTGCCAGCAGGCCGGGGTTTGGAAACACCATATATTTT
TRBJ2-7,TRBV4-3,.,.,14,CASSHAGEGSEQYF,TGCGCCAGCAGCCACGCAGGAGAGGGAAGCGAGCAGTACTTC
TRBJ1-3,TRBV11-2,.,.,15,CASSYNPSSGNTIYF,TGTGCCAGCAGCTATAACCCGAGCTCTGGAAACACCATATATTTT
TRBJ2-1,TRBV6-4,once,TRBD2,17,CASSPRMGRGYDNDQFF,TGTGCCAGCTCTCCCCGTATGGGGCGGGGGTACGACAATGATCAGTTCTTC
TRBJ2-7,TRBV20-1,.,.,14,CSARGGVSSYEQYF,TGCAGTGCTAGAGGAGGAGTTAGCTCCTACGAGCAGTACTTC
TRBJ1-2,TRBV29-1,.,.,13,CSVEDPSHYGYTF,TGCAGCGTTGAAGATCCGTCGCACTATGGCTACACCTTC
TRBJ1-2,TRBV18,.,.,15,CASSRNSGAENGYTF,TGTGCCAGCTCACGAAACTCGGGGGCAGAGAATGGCTACACCTTC
TRBJ2-3,TRBV5-1,.,.,16,CASSLETGLSTDTQYF,TGCGCCAGCAGCTTGGAGACAGGACTTAGCACAGATACGCAGTATTTT
TRBJ2-3,TRBV5-1,.,.,15,CASSLRRTDTDTQYF,TGCGCCAGCAGCTTGCGGAGGACGGACACAGATACGCAGTATTTT
TRBJ1-2,TRBV7-8,.,TRBD1,15,CASSGQGTTNYGYTF,TGTGCCAGCTCGGGACAGGGGACTACTAACTATGGCTACACCTTC